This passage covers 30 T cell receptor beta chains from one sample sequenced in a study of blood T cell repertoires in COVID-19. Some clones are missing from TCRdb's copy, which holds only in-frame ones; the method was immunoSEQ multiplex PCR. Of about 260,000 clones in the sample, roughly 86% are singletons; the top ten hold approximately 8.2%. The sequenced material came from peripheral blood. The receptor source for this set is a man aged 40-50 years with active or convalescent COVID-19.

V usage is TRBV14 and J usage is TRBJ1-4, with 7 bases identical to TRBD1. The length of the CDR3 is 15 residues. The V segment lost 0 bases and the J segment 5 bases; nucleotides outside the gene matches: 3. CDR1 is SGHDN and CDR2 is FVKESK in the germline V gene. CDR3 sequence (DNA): TGTGCCAGCAGCCAAGAATGGGGACAGAATGAAAAACTGTTTTTT. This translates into CASSQEWGQNEKLFF.

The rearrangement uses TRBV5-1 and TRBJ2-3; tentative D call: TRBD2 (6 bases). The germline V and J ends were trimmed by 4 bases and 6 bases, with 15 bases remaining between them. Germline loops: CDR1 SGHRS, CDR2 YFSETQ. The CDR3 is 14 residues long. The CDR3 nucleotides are TGCGCCAGCAGCAACGGGACTCCTCGCGATACGCAGTATTTT. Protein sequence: CASSNGTPRDTQYF. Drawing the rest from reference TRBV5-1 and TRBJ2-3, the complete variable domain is KAGVTQTPRYLIKTRGQQVTLSCSPISGHRSVSWYQQTPGQGLQFLFEYFSETQRNKGNFPGRFSGRQFSNSRSEMNVSTLELGDSALYLCASSNGTPRDTQYFGPGTRLTVL.

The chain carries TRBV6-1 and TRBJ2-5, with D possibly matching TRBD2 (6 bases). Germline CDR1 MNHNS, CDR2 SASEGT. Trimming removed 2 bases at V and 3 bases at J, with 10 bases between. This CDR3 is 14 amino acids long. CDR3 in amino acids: CASSEKGGKETQYF. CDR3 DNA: TGTGCCAGCAGTGAAAAGGGCGGGAAAGAGACCCAGTACTTC.

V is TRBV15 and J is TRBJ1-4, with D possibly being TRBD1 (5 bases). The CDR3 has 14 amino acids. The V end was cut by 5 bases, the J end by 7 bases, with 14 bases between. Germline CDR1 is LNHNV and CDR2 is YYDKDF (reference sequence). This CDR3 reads CATSVQGGVEKLFF. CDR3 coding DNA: TGTGCCACCAGCGTGCAGGGAGGGGTTGAAAAACTGTTTTTT. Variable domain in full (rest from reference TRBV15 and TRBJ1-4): DAMVIQNPRYQVTQFGKPVTLSCSQTLNHNVMYWYQQKSSQAPKLLFHYYDKDFNNEADTPDNFQSRRPNTSFCFLDIRSPGLGDTAMYLCATSVQGGVEKLFFGSGTQLSVL.

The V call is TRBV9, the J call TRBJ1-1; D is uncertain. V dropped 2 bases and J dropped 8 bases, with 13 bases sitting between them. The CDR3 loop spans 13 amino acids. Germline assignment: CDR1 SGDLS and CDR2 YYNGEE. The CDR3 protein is CASSVTGSREAFF. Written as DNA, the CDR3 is TGTGCCAGCAGCGTTACGGGTTCCCGAGAAGCTTTCTTT. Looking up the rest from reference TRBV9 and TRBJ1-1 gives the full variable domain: DSGVTQTPKHLITATGQRVTLRCSPRSGDLSVYWYQQSLDQGLQFLIQYYNGEERAKGNILERFSAQQFPDLHSELNLSSLELGDSALYFCASSVTGSREAFFGQGTRLTVV.

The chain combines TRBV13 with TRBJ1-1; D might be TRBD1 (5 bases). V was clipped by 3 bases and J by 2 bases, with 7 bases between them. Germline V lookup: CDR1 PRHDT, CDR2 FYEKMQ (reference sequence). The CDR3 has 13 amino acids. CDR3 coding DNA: TGTGCCAGCAGCTTTGACAGTAACACTGAAGCTTTCTTT. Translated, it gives CASSFDSNTEAFF. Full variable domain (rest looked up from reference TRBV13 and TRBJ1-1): AAGVIQSPRHLIKEKRETATLKCYPIPRHDTVYWYQQGPGQDPQFLISFYEKMQSDKGSIPDRFSAQQFSDYHSELNMSSLELGDSALYFCASSFDSNTEAFFGQGTRLTVV.

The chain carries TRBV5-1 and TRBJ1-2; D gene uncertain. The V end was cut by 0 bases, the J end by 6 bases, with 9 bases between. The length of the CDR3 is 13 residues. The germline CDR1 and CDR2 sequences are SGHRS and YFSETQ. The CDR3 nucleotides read TGCGCCAGCAGCTTGGCCGGTCCCGATGGCTACACCTTC. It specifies CASSLAGPDGYTF.

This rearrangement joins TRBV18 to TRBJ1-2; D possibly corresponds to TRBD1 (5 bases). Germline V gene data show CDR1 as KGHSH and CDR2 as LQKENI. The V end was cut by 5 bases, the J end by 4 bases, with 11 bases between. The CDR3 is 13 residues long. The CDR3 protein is CASSGTGIYGYTF. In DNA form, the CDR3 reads TGTGCCAGCTCAGGTACAGGAATCTATGGCTACACCTTC.

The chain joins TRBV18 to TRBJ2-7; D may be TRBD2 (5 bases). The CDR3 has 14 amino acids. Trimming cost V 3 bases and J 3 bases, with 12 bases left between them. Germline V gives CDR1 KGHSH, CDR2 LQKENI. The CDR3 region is CASSPLSGYYEQYF. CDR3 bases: TGTGCCAGCTCACCGTTGAGCGGCTACTACGAGCAGTACTTC.

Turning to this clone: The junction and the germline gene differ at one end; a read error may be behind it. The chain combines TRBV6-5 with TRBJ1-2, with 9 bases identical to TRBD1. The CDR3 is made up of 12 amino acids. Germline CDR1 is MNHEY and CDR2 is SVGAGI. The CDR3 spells CASGQGFYGYTF. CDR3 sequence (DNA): TGCGCATCGGGACAGGGATTCTATGGCTACACCTTC.

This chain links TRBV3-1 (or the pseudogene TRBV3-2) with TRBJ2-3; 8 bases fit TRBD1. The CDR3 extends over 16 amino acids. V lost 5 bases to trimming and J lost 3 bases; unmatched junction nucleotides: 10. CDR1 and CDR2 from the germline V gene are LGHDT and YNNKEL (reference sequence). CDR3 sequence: CASSRRAGGITDTQYF. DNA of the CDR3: TGTGCCAGCAGCAGACGAGCAGGGGGCATTACAGATACGCAGTATTTT.

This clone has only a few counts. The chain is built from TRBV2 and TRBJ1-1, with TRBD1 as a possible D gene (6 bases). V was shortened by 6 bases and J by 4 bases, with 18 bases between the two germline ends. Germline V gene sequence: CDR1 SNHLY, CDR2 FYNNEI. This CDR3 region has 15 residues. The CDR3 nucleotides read TGTGCCAGCAGCCGGGACACCTCGGGCGGCACTGAAGCTTTCTTT. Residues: CASSRDTSGGTEAFF.

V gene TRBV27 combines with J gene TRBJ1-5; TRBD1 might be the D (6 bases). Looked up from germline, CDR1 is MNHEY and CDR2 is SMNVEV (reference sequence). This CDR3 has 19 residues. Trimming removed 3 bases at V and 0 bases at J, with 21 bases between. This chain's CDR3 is CASSFTGMPLWGSNQPQHF. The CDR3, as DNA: TGTGCCAGCAGTTTTACAGGGATGCCCCTATGGGGTAGCAATCAGCCCCAGCATTTT.

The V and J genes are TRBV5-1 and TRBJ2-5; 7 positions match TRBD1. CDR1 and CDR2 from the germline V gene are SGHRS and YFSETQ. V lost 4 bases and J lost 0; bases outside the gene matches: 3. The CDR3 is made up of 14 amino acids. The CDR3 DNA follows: TGCGCCAGCAGCCGGGGACAGTACCAAGAGACCCAGTACTTC. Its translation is CASSRGQYQETQYF.

CDR3 nucleotides: TGTGCCAGCAGTTTATGGAGCGCTAGCGGGGGTCACATTCAGTACTTC. Its translation is CASSLWSASGGHIQYF. V is TRBV28 and J is TRBJ2-4; 10 positions match TRBD2. The CDR3 extends over 16 amino acids. Germline trimming cut 0 bases from V and 8 bases from J; bases unmatched to any gene: 7. Germline loops: CDR1 MDHEN, CDR2 SYDVKM.

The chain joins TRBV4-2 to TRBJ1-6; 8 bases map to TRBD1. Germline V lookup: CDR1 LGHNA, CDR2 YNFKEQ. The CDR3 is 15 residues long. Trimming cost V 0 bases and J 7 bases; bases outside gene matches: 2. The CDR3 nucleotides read TGTGCCAGCAGCCAAGATCGGGACAGGAATTCACCCCTCCACTTT. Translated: CASSQDRDRNSPLHF.

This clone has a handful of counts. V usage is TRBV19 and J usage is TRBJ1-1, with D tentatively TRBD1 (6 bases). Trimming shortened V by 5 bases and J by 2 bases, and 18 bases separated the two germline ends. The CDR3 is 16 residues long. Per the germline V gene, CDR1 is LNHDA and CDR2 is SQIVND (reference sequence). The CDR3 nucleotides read TGTGCCAGTAGTCTGTGGGGCGCAGGGGATAACACTGAAGCTTTCTTT. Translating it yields CASSLWGAGDNTEAFF.

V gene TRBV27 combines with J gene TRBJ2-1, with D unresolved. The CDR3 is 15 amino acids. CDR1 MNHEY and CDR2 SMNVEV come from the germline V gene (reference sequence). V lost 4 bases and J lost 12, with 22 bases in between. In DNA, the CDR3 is TGTGCCAGCAGTTCGACACAAGCCTTCTTCTGGTGGCAGTTCTTC. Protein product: CASSSTQAFFWWQFF.

CDR3 loop: CASSSTQGTDTDTQYF. In nucleotides, the CDR3 is TGTGCCAGCAGCTCGACCCAGGGAACAGACACAGATACGCAGTATTTT. The gene calls are TRBV5-4 and TRBJ2-3; perhaps TRBD1 as D (5 bases). Germline CDR1 reads SGHNT; CDR2 reads YYREEE (reference sequence). This CDR3 spans 16 amino acids. V shed 3 bases and J shed 2 bases, with 16 bases lying between them.

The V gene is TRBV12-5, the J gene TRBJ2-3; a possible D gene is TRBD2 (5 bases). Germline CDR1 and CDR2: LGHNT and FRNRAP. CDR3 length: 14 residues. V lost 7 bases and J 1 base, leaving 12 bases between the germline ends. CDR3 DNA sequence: TGTGCTAGTGCCAAGGACTGGGGCACAGATACGCAGTATTTT. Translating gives CASAKDWGTDTQYF.

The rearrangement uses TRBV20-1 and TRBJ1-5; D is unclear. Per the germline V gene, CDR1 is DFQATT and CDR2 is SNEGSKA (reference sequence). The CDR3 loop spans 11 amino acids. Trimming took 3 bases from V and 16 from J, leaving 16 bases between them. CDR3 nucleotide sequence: TGCAGTGCTAGTTCCGGGTCAATGGAACATTTT. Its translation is CSASSGSMEHF.

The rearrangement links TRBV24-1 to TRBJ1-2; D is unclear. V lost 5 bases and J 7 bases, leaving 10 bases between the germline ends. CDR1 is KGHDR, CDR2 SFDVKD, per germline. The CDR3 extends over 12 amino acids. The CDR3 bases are TGTGCCACCAGTGCGTCAATCGGTGGCTACACCTTC. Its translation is CATSASIGGYTF.

In DNA form, the CDR3 reads TGTGCCAGCTCACCGGAACCAGGTCAGCCCCAGCATTTT. Its protein is CASSPEPGQPQHF. This chain connects TRBV18 to TRBJ1-5; D call uncertain. V lost 3 bases to trimming and J lost 6 bases, with 9 bases between them. CDR1 and CDR2 from the germline V gene are KGHSH and LQKENI. The CDR3 runs to 13 residues. Based on the CDR3 plus reference TRBV18 and TRBJ1-5, the full variable domain is NAGVMQNPRHLVRRRGQEARLRCSPMKGHSHVYWYRQLPEEGLKFMVYLQKENIIDESGMPKERFSAEFPKEGPSILRIQQVVRGDSAAYFCASSPEPGQPQHFGDGTRLSIL.

The CDR3 protein is CASSPLEAGGLITDTQYF. The DNA for the CDR3 is TGTGCCAGCAGCCCCCTGGAGGCGGGGGGCCTCATCACAGATACGCAGTATTTT. This rearrangement joins TRBV3-1 (or the pseudogene TRBV3-2) to TRBJ2-3; TRBD2 matches 8 bases. This CDR3 region has 18 residues. Germline V gene lookup returns CDR1 LGHDT and CDR2 YNNKEL (reference sequence). V was clipped by 4 bases and J by 2 bases; unmatched bases: 14.

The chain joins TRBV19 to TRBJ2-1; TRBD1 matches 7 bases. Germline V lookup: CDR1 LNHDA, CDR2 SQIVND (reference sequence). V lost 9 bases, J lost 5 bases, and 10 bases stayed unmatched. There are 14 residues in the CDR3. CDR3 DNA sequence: TGTGCCAGCAGACAGGGTCGGGCAAACAATGAGCAGTTCTTC. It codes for CASRQGRANNEQFF.

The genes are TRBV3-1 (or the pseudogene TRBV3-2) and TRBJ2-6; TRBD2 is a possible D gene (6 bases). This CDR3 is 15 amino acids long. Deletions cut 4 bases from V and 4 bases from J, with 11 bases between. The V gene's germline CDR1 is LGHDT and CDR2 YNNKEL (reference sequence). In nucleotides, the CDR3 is TGTGCCAGCAGCCTCTGGGAGGTCGGGGCCAACGTCCTGACTTTC. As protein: CASSLWEVGANVLTF.

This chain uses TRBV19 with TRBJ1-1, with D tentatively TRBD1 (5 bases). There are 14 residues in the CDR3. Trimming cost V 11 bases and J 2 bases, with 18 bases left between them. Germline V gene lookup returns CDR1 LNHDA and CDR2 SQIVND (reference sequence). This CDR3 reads CAASRGRDNTEAFF. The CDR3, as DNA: TGTGCCGCCTCTAGGGGCAGGGATAACACTGAAGCTTTCTTT.

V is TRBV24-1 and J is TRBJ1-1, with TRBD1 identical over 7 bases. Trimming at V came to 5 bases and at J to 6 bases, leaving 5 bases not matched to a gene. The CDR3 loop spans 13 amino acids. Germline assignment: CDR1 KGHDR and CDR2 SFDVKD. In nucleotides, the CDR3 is TGTGCCACCAGTGGTTCGGGACAGCCTGAAGCTTTCTTT. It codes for CATSGSGQPEAFF.

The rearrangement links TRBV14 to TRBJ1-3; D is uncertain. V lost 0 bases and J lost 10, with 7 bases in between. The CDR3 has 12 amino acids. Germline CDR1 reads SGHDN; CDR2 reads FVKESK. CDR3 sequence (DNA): TGTGCCAGCAGCCAAGATTTCGGGACCATATATTTT. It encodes CASSQDFGTIYF.

The CDR3 coding sequence is TGTGCCAGCAGCTTAGCAGGGAGCTATGGCTACACCTTC. This gives the protein CASSLAGSYGYTF. The chain carries TRBV7-2 and TRBJ1-2; D call uncertain. The CDR3 contains 13 residues. The ends were cut back, 0 bases at V and 4 bases at J, with 6 bases in the middle. Germline V CDR1 and CDR2: SGHTA, FQGNSA.